Presented here are 12 T cell receptor beta chains from one specimen sequenced in a study of long-term antiretroviral therapy in people with HIV. Samples were assayed with immunoSEQ v3.0 at survey level. Only in-frame clones appear in the TCRdb table, and some are missing; sequencing was by immunoSEQ multiplex PCR. The sample consists of 30,000 to 50,000 clones, roughly nine tenths of them appearing once. This specimen consisted of unsorted PBMCs, obtained 1.2 years after starting antiretroviral therapy. The source of these receptors is a woman between 50 and 59 years old with HIV.

The rearrangement uses TRBV10-3 and TRBJ2-3; D is uncertain. The V gene lost 1 base and the J gene lost 0 bases, with 8 bases spanning the gap. The CDR3 length is 15 residues. Germline CDR1 and CDR2: ENHRY and SYGVKD. The CDR3 bases are TGTGCCATCAGTGAGTTCAAGCCTAGCACAGATACGCAGTATTTT. It encodes CAISEFKPSTDTQYF.

The chain has TRBV6-5 and TRBJ2-7, with 8 bases fitting TRBD1. This CDR3 has 15 residues. V shed 8 bases, J shed 4 bases, and the junction held 13 bases outside the gene matches. Germline assignment: CDR1 MNHEY and CDR2 SVGAGI. CDR3 sequence reads: CASARVQGAQYEQYF. The CDR3 region has the DNA TGTGCCAGCGCCCGTGTCCAGGGGGCACAGTACGAGCAGTACTTC.

The CDR3 bases are TGTGCCAGCAGCCTGGCCGGGACACCGAGAACCGGGGAGCTGTTTTTT. Its translation: CASSLAGTPRTGELFF. The rearrangement links TRBV5-4 to TRBJ2-2; possibly TRBD1 for D (6 bases). Germline CDR1 reads SGHNT; CDR2 reads YYREEE (reference sequence). There are 16 residues in the CDR3. Trimming took off 4 bases at V and 5 bases at J, with 18 bases between the two ends. Based on the CDR3 plus reference TRBV5-4 and TRBJ2-2, the full variable domain is ETGVTQSPTHLIKTRGQQVTLRCSSQSGHNTVSWYQQALGQGPQFIFQYYREEENGRGNFPPRFSGLQFPNYSSELNVNALELDDSALYLCASSLAGTPRTGELFFGEGSRLTVL.

J is TRBJ1-2 and V is TRBV9, with D possibly TRBD1 on 6 matching bases. This CDR3 comprises 15 residues. Germline values: CDR1 SGDLS, CDR2 YYNGEE. Between the trimmed V and J ends, which lost 4 bases and 0 bases, there was a span of 13 bases. The CDR3 here is CASSPGRGSNYGYTF. The CDR3 DNA reads TGTGCCAGCAGCCCCGGAAGGGGGTCTAACTATGGCTACACCTTC.

The chain has TRBV7-2 and TRBJ2-5; a possible D gene is TRBD1 (7 bases). The germline V gene has CDR1 SGHTA and CDR2 FQGNSA. The CDR3 has 13 amino acids. V dropped 3 bases and J dropped 8 bases, with 13 bases sitting between them. CDR3 DNA sequence: TGTGCCAGCAGCTTGGCCAGGGGGGCAACCCAGTACTTC. This encodes CASSLARGATQYF.

The rearrangement uses TRBV5-4 and TRBJ1-1; D perhaps matches TRBD1 (5 bases). Germline CDR1 is SGHNT and CDR2 is YYREEE (reference sequence). V was shortened by 4 bases and J by 1 base, with 11 bases between the two germline ends. CDR3 size: 14 residues. The CDR3 loop is CASSRRGGNTEAFF. In DNA form, the CDR3 reads TGTGCCAGCAGCCGCCGCGGGGGGAACACTGAAGCTTTCTTT.

The chain is built from TRBV4-1 and TRBJ1-1, with D maybe TRBD1 (5 bases). The CDR3 totals 16 residues. Germline-derived CDR1 and CDR2 are MGHRA and YSYEKL. V lost 0 bases and J lost 3, with 14 bases in between. The CDR3 DNA sequence: TGCGCCAGCAGCCAAGAGGGGCTTTTGGGTGACACTGAAGCTTTCTTT. It translates to CASSQEGLLGDTEAFF.

The sample holds a few counts of this clone. The chain links TRBV7-3 to TRBJ2-2, with D perhaps TRBD1 (6 bases). This CDR3 has 16 residues. Between the trimmed V and J ends, which lost 1 base and 1 base, there was a span of 10 bases. The V gene's germline CDR1 is SGHTA and CDR2 FQGTGA. The CDR3 reads CASSLRQALNTGELFF. The DNA of the CDR3 is TGTGCCAGCAGCTTAAGACAGGCACTGAACACCGGGGAGCTGTTTTTT.

This clone has just a few counts. This chain links TRBV7-3 with TRBJ1-2, with TRBD1 matching 8 bases. The CDR3 spans 14 residues. Germline loops: CDR1 SGHTA, CDR2 FQGTGA. The V segment lost 2 bases and the J segment 7 bases; nucleotides outside the gene matches: 6. CDR3 loop: CASSLEGQASGYTF. The DNA for the CDR3 is TGTGCCAGCAGCTTAGAGGGACAGGCTTCTGGCTACACCTTC.

V gene TRBV2 combines with J gene TRBJ1-2; D unresolved. The CDR3 extends over 16 amino acids. The germline gives CDR1 SNHLY, CDR2 FYNNEI. V lost 4 bases and J lost 4, with 19 bases in between. This CDR3 is CASSGRLYDFSYGYTF. CDR3 in DNA: TGTGCCAGCAGTGGACGCCTTTACGATTTCTCCTATGGCTACACCTTC.

The rearrangement joins TRBV4-1 to TRBJ1-5; perhaps TRBD1 as D (5 bases). The CDR3 contains 15 residues. The V end lost 1 base, the J end lost 5 bases, and 12 bases lay between the germline ends. Germline lookup yields CDR1 MGHRA and CDR2 YSYEKL. In DNA form, the CDR3 reads TGCGCCAGCAGCCAAGGTATGGGGGAGGATCAGCCCCAGCATTTT. Encoded protein: CASSQGMGEDQPQHF.

This chain joins TRBV9 and TRBJ1-1; D unclear. Trimming left V 3 bases short and J 7 bases short, with 16 bases between. The CDR3 length is 14 residues. Germline CDR1 and CDR2: SGDLS and YYNGEE. CDR3 region: CASSAGQPPSEAFF. The CDR3, as DNA: TGTGCCAGCAGCGCCGGGCAGCCCCCTAGTGAAGCTTTCTTT.